This TCR beta chain originates from a study of human T cells and chemical hapten exposure. Germline CDR1 and CDR2: SGHRS and YFSETQ. CDR3 size: 13 residues. V lost 4 bases to trimming and J lost 2 bases, with 9 bases between them. TCRdb re-called the RACE reads through MiXCR, storing one row per CDR3 protein. Here the sample spans about 93,000 distinct CDR3 sequences, about 10% being singletons. Documented time point: healthy volunteer bleed at 2 weeks. Whole blood, unfractionated, served as the material for total RNA extraction. The V call is TRBV5-1, the J call TRBJ2-5; D gene unclear. The sample was whole blood. The sequence was obtained from a female donor in good health. Some clones in this sample may be carry-over from other donors' samples. CDR3 DNA: TGCGCCAGCAGCCCCGCTAGTCAAGAGACCCAGTACTTC. This codes for CASSPASQETQYF. The complete variable domain, with remaining parts taken from reference TRBV5-1 and TRBJ2-5, reads KAGVTQTPRYLIKTRGQQVTLSCSPISGHRSVSWYQQTPGQGLQFLFEYFSETQRNKGNFPGRFSGRQFSNSRSEMNVSTLELGDSALYLCASSPASQETQYFGPGTRLLVL.